These 28 T cell receptor beta chains came from one sample sequenced in a study of blood T cells in healthy people across ages. For the second PCR, which ran for about 6 to 11 cycles, a sample-barcoded 5' primer and a J-beta primer mix were used. MiXCR, applied by TCRdb to the 5' RACE reads, yields one record per CDR3 protein. The data show about 650,000 distinct CDR3 sequences, around 32% seen once. Sequencing input: blood. Every receptor here comes from a woman at least 80 years old in good health.

Ten or more counts support this clonotype. The chain combines TRBV3-1 with TRBJ2-1; TRBD2 agrees at 11 bases. V shed 7 bases and J 5 bases; nucleotides not matched to a gene: 7. This CDR3 is built from 15 residues. Germline V CDR1 and CDR2: LGHDT, YNNKEL (reference sequence). The CDR3 sequence: CASMAGTSGHNEQFF. CDR3 nucleotides: TGTGCCAGCATGGCCGGGACTAGCGGACACAATGAGCAGTTCTTC.

This clonotype was picked up many times. The genes are TRBV20-1 and TRBJ2-3, with 9 bases that match TRBD1. The V gene end was trimmed by 4 bases and the J gene end by 4 bases; junction bases not matched to a gene: 6. The CDR3 extends over 14 amino acids. Germline assignment: CDR1 DFQATT and CDR2 SNEGSKA (reference sequence). CDR3 nucleotide sequence: TGCAGTGCTACACAGGGGGCGCGGGCAGATACGCAGTATTTT. This translates into CSATQGARADTQYF.

The chain is built from TRBV5-1 and TRBJ2-1; TRBD1 matches 7 bases. Germline V gives CDR1 SGHRS, CDR2 YFSETQ. Unmatched junction bases numbered 7, after V lost 1 base and J lost 6 bases. The CDR3 is made up of 15 amino acids. The CDR3 loop reads CASSLTTGVFNEQFF. The DNA for the CDR3 is TGCGCCAGCAGCTTGACCACAGGGGTGTTCAATGAGCAGTTCTTC.

This clonotype was found once. V usage is TRBV20-1 and J usage is TRBJ2-2; perhaps TRBD1 as D (6 bases). The CDR3 is made up of 16 amino acids. Between the trimmed V and J ends, which lost 0 bases and 1 base, there was a span of 12 bases. The germline gives CDR1 DFQATT, CDR2 SNEGSKA (reference sequence). The CDR3 region has the DNA TGCAGTGCTAGAGATCCATGGGGGCGGAACACCGGGGAGCTGTTTTTT. Translated, it gives CSARDPWGRNTGELFF.

This clonotype occurred a few times. The genes are TRBV28 and TRBJ1-5, with 7 bases lining up with TRBD1. V trimming: 10 bases; J trimming: 2 bases; junction bases outside the gene matches: 8. This CDR3 has 14 residues. Germline values: CDR1 MDHEN, CDR2 SYDVKM. The CDR3 spells CATTDGQGNQPQHF. The CDR3 DNA follows: TGTGCCACTACCGACGGACAGGGCAATCAGCCCCAGCATTTT.

As regards this clonotype: A much more abundant neighbour one base away suggests this may be a read error. For the CDR3, the DNA is TGTGCCATCAGTGAGGCGGAACATCAGCCCCAGCATTTT. This gives the protein CAISEAEHQPQHF. The rearrangement links TRBV10-3 to TRBJ1-5; D ambiguous. In germline, CDR1 is ENHRY, CDR2 SYGVKD. The CDR3 totals 13 residues. The V and J ends lost 2 bases and 5 bases respectively, with 7 bases between them.

The rearrangement joins TRBV7-6 to TRBJ2-7; D gene uncertain. The CDR3 runs 15 residues. V was shortened by 2 bases and J by 0 bases, with 11 bases between the two germline ends. Germline V gene lookup returns CDR1 SGHVS and CDR2 FNYEAQ. In nucleotides, the CDR3 is TGTGCCAGCAGCTTAAGACGCGGACCCTCCTACGAGCAGTACTTC. It is translated as CASSLRRGPSYEQYF.

This clonotype showed up many times. This could be a read error, since a much larger clone is one nucleotide away. The chain employs TRBV7-2 and TRBJ2-1; TRBD2 aligns across 8 bases. J lost 3 bases, V lost 4 bases, and 17 bases had no gene match. The CDR3 has 19 residues. Germline CDR1 is SGHTA and CDR2 is FQGNSA. Here the CDR3 DNA reads TGTGCCAGCAGCTCTAGGCCCCCGGTTTGGGCGGGGGGCTACAATGAGCAGTTCTTC. Translated: CASSSRPPVWAGGYNEQFF.

This clonotype has a count of ten or more. V and J are TRBV9 and TRBJ2-5, with TRBD1 identical over 7 bases. Germline CDR1 SGDLS, CDR2 YYNGEE. This CDR3 is built from 13 residues. The V and J ends lost 5 bases and 2 bases, in that order; junction bases with no gene match: 3. In DNA form, the CDR3 reads TGTGCCAGCAGGGGGACAGATCAAGAGACCCAGTACTTC. This gives the protein CASRGTDQETQYF.

This chain connects TRBV6-6 to TRBJ1-1, with a tentative D call TRBD1 (6 bases). Germline CDR1 MNHNY, CDR2 SVGAGI (reference sequence). Trimming left V 7 bases short and J 1 base short, with 16 bases between. The CDR3 is made up of 15 amino acids. Here the CDR3 DNA reads TGTGCCAGCACCGAAGGGGGGAGTGGGAACACTGAAGCTTTCTTT. Translating gives CASTEGGSGNTEAFF.

This clonotype was recorded many times. The chain couples TRBV7-9 to TRBJ1-5; a possible D gene is TRBD1 (5 bases). Germline lookup yields CDR1 SEHNR and CDR2 FQNEAQ (reference sequence). This CDR3 contains 14 residues. V was trimmed by 1 base and J by 13 bases, leaving 17 bases between them. Here the CDR3 reads CASSLDHGRGPQHF. CDR3 bases: TGTGCCAGCAGCTTAGATCATGGACGGGGACCGCAGCATTTT.

DNA of the CDR3: TGTGCCAGCAGCCCCGGACTAGTCGCGAACACCGGGGAGCTGTTTTTT. This translates into CASSPGLVANTGELFF. This chain links TRBV5-6 with TRBJ2-2; 7 bases align to TRBD2. Unmatched junction bases numbered 6, after V lost 4 bases and J lost 0 bases. CDR1 is SGHDT, CDR2 YYEEEE, per germline. CDR3 length: 16 residues.

This clonotype was counted ten times or more. The J gene is TRBJ2-1, the V gene TRBV7-2; 9 bases agree with TRBD2. Germline CDR1 is SGHTA and CDR2 is FQGNSA. The CDR3 contains 14 residues. J gave up 7 bases and V 6 bases, and 7 bases lay outside the gene matches. The CDR3 loop is CASSFSSGNNEQFF. Written as DNA, the CDR3 is TGTGCCAGCAGTTTTTCTAGCGGGAATAATGAGCAGTTCTTC.

This clonotype has at least ten counts. The chain combines TRBV4-1 with TRBJ1-1; D is unresolved. Germline loops: CDR1 MGHRA, CDR2 YSYEKL. The CDR3 loop spans 14 amino acids. Trimming took off 0 bases at V and 10 bases at J, with 15 bases between the two ends. In DNA form, the CDR3 reads TGCGCCAGCAGCCAAGAAGGAATTGAGAGGGTAGCTTTCTTT. Translated: CASSQEGIERVAFF.

This clonotype was seen ten or more times. The CDR3: CSPKGQGIDTQYF. The DNA for the CDR3 is TGCAGTCCGAAGGGACAGGGGATAGATACGCAGTATTTT. This chain uses TRBV20-1 with TRBJ2-3; TRBD1 agrees at 10 bases. Germline values: CDR1 DFQATT, CDR2 SNEGSKA (reference sequence). The CDR3 is 13 amino acids. Losses at the gene ends were 8 bases for V and 5 bases for J; bases not matched to a gene: 7.

In this sample, this clonotype turned up many times. The chain links TRBV6-1 to TRBJ2-1; TRBD2 aligns across 13 bases. CDR3 size: 15 residues. J lost 5 bases, V lost 6 bases, and 4 bases had no gene match. CDR1 MNHNS and CDR2 SASEGT come from the germline V gene. CDR3 sequence: CASRGGTSGNNEQFF. The CDR3 DNA follows: TGTGCCAGCAGGGGAGGGACTAGCGGGAACAATGAGCAGTTCTTC.

In its sample, this clonotype was seen many times. This chain connects TRBV7-9 to TRBJ2-7, with a tentative D call TRBD2 (6 bases). Trimming removed 2 bases at V and 1 base at J, with 12 bases between. Looked up from germline, CDR1 is SEHNR and CDR2 is FQNEAQ (reference sequence). There are 15 residues in the CDR3. This chain's CDR3 is CASSLTGTASYEQYF. The DNA for the CDR3 is TGTGCCAGCAGCTTAACCGGGACTGCTTCCTACGAGCAGTACTTC.

This clonotype was counted a single time. A much larger clone differs from this one at a single base, so this may be a read error. The chain carries TRBV20-1 and TRBJ2-5; no clear D. With 5 bases removed from V and 3 bases from J, the gap between germline ends came to 16 bases. CDR3 length: 14 residues. Germline V gene data show CDR1 as DFQATT and CDR2 as SNEGSKA (reference sequence). DNA for the CDR3: TGCAGTGCTCCTAGAGAAGCCGTTGAAGAGACCCAGTACTTC. Protein: CSAPREAVEETQYF.

Many counts were recorded for this clonotype. This chain uses TRBV6-6 with TRBJ2-7; no firm D call. The CDR3 spans 15 residues. The V end was cut by 1 base, the J end by 3 bases, with 13 bases between. The germline V gene encodes CDR1 MNHNY and CDR2 SVGAGI (reference sequence). The CDR3, as DNA: TGTGCCAGCAGTTACTGGGCGGATCATTTCTACGAGCAGTACTTC. It codes for CASSYWADHFYEQYF.

Notes on this clonotype: A much larger clone differs from this one at a single base, so this may be a read error. This chain connects TRBV7-6 to TRBJ2-1; D is unclear. The CDR3 is made up of 14 amino acids. Germline V CDR1 and CDR2: SGHVS, FNYEAQ. The germline V and J ends were trimmed by 4 bases and 8 bases, with 15 bases remaining between them. CDR3 residues: CASSWWGHGDEQFF. Written as DNA, the CDR3 is TGTGCCAGCAGCTGGTGGGGTCACGGCGATGAGCAGTTCTTC.

The table lists this clonotype with a count of one. The rearrangement joins TRBV20-1 to TRBJ2-5, with a tentative D call TRBD1 (6 bases). The CDR3 is made up of 13 amino acids. The V and J ends lost 2 bases and 11 bases respectively, with 18 bases between them. Per germline, CDR1 DFQATT and CDR2 SNEGSKA (reference sequence). CDR3: CSARLRQSQGQYF. The CDR3 region has the DNA TGCAGTGCTAGACTTCGACAGAGCCAGGGGCAGTACTTC.

This clonotype appeared many times. This chain links TRBV20-1 with TRBJ2-3; 9 nucleotides line up with TRBD2. J gave up 3 bases and V 6 bases, and 13 bases lay outside the gene matches. Germline loops: CDR1 DFQATT, CDR2 SNEGSKA (reference sequence). The CDR3 is 16 residues long. The CDR3 protein is CSAKSAGGWGTDTQYF. Written as DNA, the CDR3 is TGCAGTGCCAAATCAGCGGGGGGATGGGGAACAGATACGCAGTATTTT.

V usage is TRBV20-1 and J usage is TRBJ1-2; D is undetermined. This CDR3 spans 13 amino acids. V was pared by 3 bases and J by 2 bases, with 10 bases between. The germline gives CDR1 DFQATT, CDR2 SNEGSKA (reference sequence). CDR3 nucleotides: TGCAGTGCTAGTAAGGAATCCAACTATGGCTACACCTTC. Residues: CSASKESNYGYTF.

This clonotype was picked up a small number of times. The CDR3 bases are TGTGCCAGCAGCACCCACGGGACTAGCGGAGATACGCAGTATTTT. This codes for CASSTHGTSGDTQYF. The V and J genes are TRBV7-3 and TRBJ2-3; 11 bases match TRBD2. Germline V gene sequence: CDR1 SGHTA, CDR2 FQGTGA. CDR3 length: 15 amino acids. The trim removed 5 bases at V and 5 bases at J, leaving 6 bases unmatched. Variable domain in full (rest from reference TRBV7-3 and TRBJ2-3): GAGVSQTPSNKVTEKGKYVELRCDPISGHTALYWYRQSLGQGPEFLIYFQGTGAADDSGLPNDRFFAVRPEGSVSTLKIQRTERGDSAVYLCASSTHGTSGDTQYFGPGTRLTVL.

The chain is built from TRBV11-2 and TRBJ1-1; 9 bases align to TRBD1. The length of the CDR3 is 16 residues. J lost 6 bases, V lost 5 bases, and 13 bases had no gene match. Germline V gene sequence: CDR1 SGHAT, CDR2 FQNNGV. The CDR3 here is CASSLRGGQGRAEAFF. The CDR3 DNA reads as TGTGCCAGCAGCCTCAGGGGGGGACAGGGTCGGGCTGAAGCTTTCTTT.

This clonotype was found many times. The rearrangement joins TRBV7-2 to TRBJ1-1; TRBD1 agrees at 9 bases. The V gene's germline CDR1 is SGHTA and CDR2 FQGNSA. V lost 1 base and J lost 3; bases outside the gene matches: 3. The CDR3 is made up of 15 amino acids. The CDR3 nucleotides are TGTGCCAGCAGCTTAGGCGGACAGGGGTACACTGAAGCTTTCTTT. This sequence encodes CASSLGGQGYTEAFF.

In this sample, this clonotype turned up a few times. This chain uses TRBV27 with TRBJ1-1, with 9 positions matching TRBD1. Germline loops: CDR1 MNHEY, CDR2 SMNVEV (reference sequence). V trimming: 1 base; J trimming: 5 bases; junction bases outside the gene matches: 14. The CDR3 consists of 18 residues. CDR3 region: CASSLYFSWDREFTEAFF. In nucleotides, the CDR3 is TGTGCCAGCAGTTTATACTTCTCGTGGGACAGGGAATTTACTGAAGCTTTCTTT.

This clonotype was picked up many times. The genes are TRBV4-2 and TRBJ2-1, with 8 bases lining up with TRBD1. CDR3 length: 15 residues. Germline lookup yields CDR1 LGHNA and CDR2 YNFKEQ. V lost 4 bases and J lost 4; bases outside the gene matches: 6. CDR3 coding DNA: TGTGCCAGCAGCCGGGACAGGATGATGTACAATGAGCAGTTCTTC. Amino acids: CASSRDRMMYNEQFF.